These 6 T cell receptor beta chains were sequenced from one sample in a study of molecular identifiers for immune sequencing clone quantification. TCRdb ran MiXCR on the PCR reads and lists one entry per CDR3 protein. The sample records about 630,000 distinct CDR3 sequences, about 25% being singletons. Sample: naive CD8+ T cells from blood, with Jurkat cell RNA spiked in. Specified subset: FACS-sorted CD8+CD4-CCR7+CD45RA+ naive T cells. The source is a human donor in good health. Some libraries in this study had Jurkat cell RNA spiked in.

This clonotype has a count of ten or more. The V call is TRBV6-2 or TRBV6-3, the J call TRBJ2-7; 8 nucleotides align to TRBD1. J gave up 7 bases and V 5 bases, and 10 bases lay outside the gene matches. Per germline, CDR1 MNHEY and CDR2 SVGEGT. The length of the CDR3 is 14 residues. The CDR3 region has the DNA TGTGCCAGCAGTCTGGACAGGGACCTACGGGAGCAGTACTTC. It specifies CASSLDRDLREQYF.

This clonotype was detected only a few times. This chain links TRBV20-1 with TRBJ1-2; D is uncertain. Germline CDR1 reads DFQATT; CDR2 reads SNEGSKA (reference sequence). The CDR3 is 15 residues long. Trimming took off 0 bases at V and 4 bases at J, with 15 bases between the two ends. This CDR3 reads CSAREIIRGIYGYTF. CDR3 sequence (DNA): TGCAGTGCTAGAGAAATCATACGTGGAATCTATGGCTACACCTTC.

In nucleotides, the CDR3 is TGCAGTGCTAGAGATCTAGCGGGGGACAACTACGAGCAGTACTTC. It specifies CSARDLAGDNYEQYF. This chain connects TRBV20-1 to TRBJ2-7; TRBD2 matches 10 bases. The CDR3 covers 15 residues. The J segment lost 3 bases and the V segment lost 0 bases, leaving 5 bases of the junction unmatched. Germline lookup yields CDR1 DFQATT and CDR2 SNEGSKA (reference sequence).

This clonotype was counted between two and nine times. V usage is TRBV10-3 and J usage is TRBJ2-1, with D possibly matching TRBD2 (5 bases). The CDR3 contains 14 residues. V dropped 3 bases and J dropped 6 bases, with 12 bases sitting between them. Germline values: CDR1 ENHRY, CDR2 SYGVKD. CDR3 sequence (DNA): TGTGCCATCAGTGATGGTCTAGCCCCCAATGAGCAGTTCTTC. Translating gives CAISDGLAPNEQFF.

This clonotype was counted only a few times. The chain joins TRBV12-3 or TRBV12-4 to TRBJ2-1; D possibly matches TRBD1 or TRBD2 (7 bases each). This CDR3 is 14 amino acids long. V gave up 6 bases and J gave up 9 bases, with 18 bases separating them. The CDR3 DNA sequence: TGTGCCAGCAGCGATCCGCAGGGGGGGCGTGAGCAGTTCTTC. The encoded protein is CASSDPQGGREQFF.

The chain combines TRBV6-2 or TRBV6-3 with TRBJ2-7; possibly TRBD1 or TRBD2 for D (5 bases each). The germline V and J ends were trimmed by 5 bases and 3 bases, with 11 bases remaining between them. The CDR3 is 13 amino acids. Germline loops: CDR1 MNHEY, CDR2 SVGEGT. The CDR3 loop reads CASSPRGYYEQYF. In DNA form, the CDR3 reads TGTGCCAGCAGTCCCCGGGGCTACTACGAGCAGTACTTC.